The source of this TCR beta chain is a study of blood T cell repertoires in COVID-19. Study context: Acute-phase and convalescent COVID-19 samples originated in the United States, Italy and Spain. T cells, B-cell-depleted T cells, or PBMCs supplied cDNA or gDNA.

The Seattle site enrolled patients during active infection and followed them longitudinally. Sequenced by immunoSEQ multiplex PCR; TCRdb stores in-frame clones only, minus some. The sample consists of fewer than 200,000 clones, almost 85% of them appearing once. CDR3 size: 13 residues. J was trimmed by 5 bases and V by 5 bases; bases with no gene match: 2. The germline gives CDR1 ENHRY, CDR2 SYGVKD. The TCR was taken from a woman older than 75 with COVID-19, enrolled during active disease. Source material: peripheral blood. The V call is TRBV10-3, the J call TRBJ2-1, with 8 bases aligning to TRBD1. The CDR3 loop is CAISTGGDNEQFF. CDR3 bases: TGTGCCATCAGTACAGGGGGTGACAATGAGCAGTTCTTC.